The source of this T cell receptor (beta chain) is a study of T cell changes during pregnancy in multiple sclerosis. Libraries were prepared by immunoSEQ multiplex PCR; TCRdb keeps only in-frame clonotypes and omits some of them. The sample carries around 50,000 clones, around 89% recorded once. The V gene's germline CDR1 is LNHDA and CDR2 SQIVND (reference sequence). The CDR3 covers 15 residues. The V end was cut by 2 bases, the J end by 1 base, with 6 bases between. This clonotype originated in a female donor with multiple sclerosis, enrolled in a pregnancy study. The V and J genes are TRBV19 and TRBJ2-6; TRBD1 is a possible D gene (5 bases). The sample here was CD8+ T cells from peripheral blood mononuclear cells, taken in the second trimester of pregnancy. The chain's CDR3 is CASSIQGSGANVLTF. In nucleotides, the CDR3 is TGTGCCAGTAGTATACAGGGTTCTGGGGCCAACGTCCTGACTTTC.